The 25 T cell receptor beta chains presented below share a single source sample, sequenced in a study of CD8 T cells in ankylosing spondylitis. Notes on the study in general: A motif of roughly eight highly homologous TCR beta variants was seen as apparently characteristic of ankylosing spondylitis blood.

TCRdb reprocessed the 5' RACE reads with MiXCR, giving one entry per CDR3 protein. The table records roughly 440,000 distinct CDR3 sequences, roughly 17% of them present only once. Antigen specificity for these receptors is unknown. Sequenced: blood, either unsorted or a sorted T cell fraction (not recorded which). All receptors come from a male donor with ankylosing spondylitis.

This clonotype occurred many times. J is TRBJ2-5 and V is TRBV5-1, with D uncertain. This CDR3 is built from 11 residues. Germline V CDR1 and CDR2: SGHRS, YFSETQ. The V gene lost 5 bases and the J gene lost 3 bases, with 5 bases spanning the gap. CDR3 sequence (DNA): TGCGCCAGCAGGGCAGAAGAGACCCAGTACTTC. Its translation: CASRAEETQYF.

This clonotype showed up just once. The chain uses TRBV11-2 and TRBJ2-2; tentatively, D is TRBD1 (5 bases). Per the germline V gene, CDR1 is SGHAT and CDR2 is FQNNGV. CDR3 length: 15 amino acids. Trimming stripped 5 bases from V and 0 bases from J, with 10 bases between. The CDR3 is CASSPGAANTGELFF. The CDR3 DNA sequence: TGTGCCAGCAGCCCTGGGGCAGCGAACACCGGGGAGCTGTTTTTT.

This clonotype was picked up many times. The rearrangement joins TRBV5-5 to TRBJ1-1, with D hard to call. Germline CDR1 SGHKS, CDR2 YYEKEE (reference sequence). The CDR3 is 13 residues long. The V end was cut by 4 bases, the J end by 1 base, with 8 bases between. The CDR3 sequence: CASSGQPNTEAFF. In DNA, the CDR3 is TGTGCCAGCAGCGGCCAGCCGAACACTGAAGCTTTCTTT.

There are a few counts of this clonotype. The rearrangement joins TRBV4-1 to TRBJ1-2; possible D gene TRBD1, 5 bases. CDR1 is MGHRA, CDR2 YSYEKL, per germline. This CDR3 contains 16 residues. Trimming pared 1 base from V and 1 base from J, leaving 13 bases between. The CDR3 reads CASSQVAGGGNYGYTF. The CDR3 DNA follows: TGCGCCAGCAGCCAAGTCGCGGGGGGGGGTAACTATGGCTACACCTTC.

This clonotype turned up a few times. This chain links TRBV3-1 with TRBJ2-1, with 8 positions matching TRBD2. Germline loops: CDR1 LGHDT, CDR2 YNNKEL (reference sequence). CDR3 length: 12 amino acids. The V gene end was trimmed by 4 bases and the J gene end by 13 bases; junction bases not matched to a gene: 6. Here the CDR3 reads CASSLGGELQFF. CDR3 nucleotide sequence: TGTGCCAGCAGCCTCGGGGGGGAGCTTCAGTTCTTC.

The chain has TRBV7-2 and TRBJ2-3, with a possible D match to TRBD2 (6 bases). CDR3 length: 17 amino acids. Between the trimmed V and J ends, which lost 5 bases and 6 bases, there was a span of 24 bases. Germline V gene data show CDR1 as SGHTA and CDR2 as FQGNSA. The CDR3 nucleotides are TGTGCCAGCAGCCTATCGATAGCGGAAACGGAGTTCGATACGCAGTATTTT. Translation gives CASSLSIAETEFDTQYF.

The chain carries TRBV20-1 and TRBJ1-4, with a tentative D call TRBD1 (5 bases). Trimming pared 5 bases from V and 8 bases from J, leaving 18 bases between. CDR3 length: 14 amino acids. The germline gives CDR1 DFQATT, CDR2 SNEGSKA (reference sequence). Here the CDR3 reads CSASPVGVGEKLFF. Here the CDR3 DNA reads TGCAGTGCTTCGCCGGTAGGGGTCGGAGAAAAACTGTTTTTT.

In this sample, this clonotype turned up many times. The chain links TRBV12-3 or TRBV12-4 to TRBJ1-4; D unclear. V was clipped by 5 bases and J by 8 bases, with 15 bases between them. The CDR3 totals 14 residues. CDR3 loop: CASSGTALGEKLFF. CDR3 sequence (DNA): TGTGCCAGCAGTGGAACAGCGTTAGGGGAAAAACTGTTTTTT.

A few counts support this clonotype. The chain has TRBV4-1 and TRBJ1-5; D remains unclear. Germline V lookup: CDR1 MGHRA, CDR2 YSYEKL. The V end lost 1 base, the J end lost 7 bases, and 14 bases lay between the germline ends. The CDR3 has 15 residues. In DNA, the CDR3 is TGCGCCAGCAGCCAAGGTGCGTCTCGGGGACAGCCCCAGCATTTT. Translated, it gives CASSQGASRGQPQHF.

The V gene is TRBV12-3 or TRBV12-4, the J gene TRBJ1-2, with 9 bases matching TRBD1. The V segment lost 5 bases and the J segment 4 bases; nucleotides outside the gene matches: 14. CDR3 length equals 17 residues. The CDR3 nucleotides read TGTGCCAGCAGTAGCGGGACAGGGAAAATCAGACCCTATGGCTACACCTTC. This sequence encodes CASSSGTGKIRPYGYTF.

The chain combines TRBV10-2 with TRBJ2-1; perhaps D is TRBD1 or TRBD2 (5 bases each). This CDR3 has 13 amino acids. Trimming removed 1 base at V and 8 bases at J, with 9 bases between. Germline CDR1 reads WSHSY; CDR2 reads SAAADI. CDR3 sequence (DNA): TGCGCCAGCAGTGAGTTGAGGGACCATGAGCAGTTCTTC. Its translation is CASSELRDHEQFF.

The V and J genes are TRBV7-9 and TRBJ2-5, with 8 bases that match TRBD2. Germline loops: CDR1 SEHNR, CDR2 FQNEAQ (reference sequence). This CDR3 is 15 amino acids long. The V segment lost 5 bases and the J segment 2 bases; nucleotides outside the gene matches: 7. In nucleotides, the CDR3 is TGTGCCAGCAGCCCCAGCGGGAGAGGACAAGAGACCCAGTACTTC. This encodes CASSPSGRGQETQYF.

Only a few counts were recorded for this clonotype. The CDR3 coding sequence is TGTGCCAGCAGTTTAGAGGGGGTCGGGGACAATGAGCAGTTCTTC. It translates to CASSLEGVGDNEQFF. The V call is TRBV12-3 or TRBV12-4, the J call TRBJ2-1; weak D call: TRBD1 (6 bases). The CDR3 loop spans 15 amino acids. V lost 1 base to trimming and J lost 5 bases, with 12 bases between them.

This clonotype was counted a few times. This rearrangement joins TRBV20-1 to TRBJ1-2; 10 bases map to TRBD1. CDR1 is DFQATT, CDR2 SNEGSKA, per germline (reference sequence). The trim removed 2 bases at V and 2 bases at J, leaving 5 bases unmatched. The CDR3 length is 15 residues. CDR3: CSARWDRGPNYGYTF. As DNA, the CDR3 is TGCAGTGCTAGATGGGACAGGGGTCCCAACTATGGCTACACCTTC.

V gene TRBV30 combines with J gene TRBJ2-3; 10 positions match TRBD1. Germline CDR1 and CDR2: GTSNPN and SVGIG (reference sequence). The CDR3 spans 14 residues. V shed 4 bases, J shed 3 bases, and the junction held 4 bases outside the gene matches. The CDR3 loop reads CAWTKDRGTDTQYF. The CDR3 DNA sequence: TGTGCCTGGACCAAGGACAGGGGGACAGATACGCAGTATTTT.

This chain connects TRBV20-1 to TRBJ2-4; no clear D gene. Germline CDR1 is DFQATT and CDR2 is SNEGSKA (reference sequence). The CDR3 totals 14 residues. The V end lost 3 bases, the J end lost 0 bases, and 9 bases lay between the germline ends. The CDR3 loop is CSASVQRAKNIQYF. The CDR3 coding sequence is TGCAGTGCTAGCGTCCAGCGAGCCAAAAACATTCAGTACTTC.

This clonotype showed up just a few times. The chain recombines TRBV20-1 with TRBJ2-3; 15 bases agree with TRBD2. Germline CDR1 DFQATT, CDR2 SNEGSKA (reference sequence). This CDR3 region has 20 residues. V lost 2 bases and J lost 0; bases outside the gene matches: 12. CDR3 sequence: CSARPRLGLAGGASTDTQYF. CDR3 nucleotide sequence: TGCAGTGCTAGACCTCGCCTGGGACTAGCGGGAGGCGCAAGCACAGATACGCAGTATTTT.

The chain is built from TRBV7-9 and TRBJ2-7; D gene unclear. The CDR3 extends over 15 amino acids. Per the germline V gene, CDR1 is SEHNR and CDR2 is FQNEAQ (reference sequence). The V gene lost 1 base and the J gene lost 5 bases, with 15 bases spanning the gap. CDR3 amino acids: CASSLEGTLMNEQYF. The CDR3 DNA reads TGTGCCAGCAGCTTAGAGGGCACGCTGATGAACGAGCAGTACTTC.

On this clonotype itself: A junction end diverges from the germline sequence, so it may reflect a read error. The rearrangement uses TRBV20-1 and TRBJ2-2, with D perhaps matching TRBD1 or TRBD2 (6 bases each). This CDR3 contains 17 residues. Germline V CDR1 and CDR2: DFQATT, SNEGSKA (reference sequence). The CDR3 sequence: CCARAWGAVTNTGELFF. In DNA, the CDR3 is TGCTGTGCTAGGGCCTGGGGGGCGGTAACGAACACCGGGGAGCTGTTTTTT.

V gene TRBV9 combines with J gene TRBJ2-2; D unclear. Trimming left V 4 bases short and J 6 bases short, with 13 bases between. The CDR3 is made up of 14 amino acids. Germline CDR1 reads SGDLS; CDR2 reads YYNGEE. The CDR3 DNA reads TGTGCCAGCAGCTTCCGACTGGAATCCGGGGAGCTGTTTTTT. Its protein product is CASSFRLESGELFF.

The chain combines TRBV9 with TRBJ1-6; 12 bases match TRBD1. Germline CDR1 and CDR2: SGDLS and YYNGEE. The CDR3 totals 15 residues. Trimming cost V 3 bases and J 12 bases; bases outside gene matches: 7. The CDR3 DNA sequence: TGTGCCAGCAGCGCGGGGGACAGGGGGCGCGAACCCCTCCACTTT. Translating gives CASSAGDRGREPLHF.

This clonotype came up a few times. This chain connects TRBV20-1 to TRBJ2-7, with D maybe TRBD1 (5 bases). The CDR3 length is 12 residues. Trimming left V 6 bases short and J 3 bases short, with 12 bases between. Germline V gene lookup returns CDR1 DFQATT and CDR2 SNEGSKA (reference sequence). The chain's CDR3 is CSAITGYYEQYF. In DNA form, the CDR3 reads TGCAGTGCGATAACAGGATACTACGAGCAGTACTTC.

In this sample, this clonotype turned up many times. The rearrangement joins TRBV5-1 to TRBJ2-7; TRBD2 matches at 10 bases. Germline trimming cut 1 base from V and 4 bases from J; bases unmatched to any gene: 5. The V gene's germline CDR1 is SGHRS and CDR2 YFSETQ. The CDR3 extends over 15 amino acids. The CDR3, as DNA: TGCGCCAGCAGCTTGCCCGGGACTAGCGATTACGAGCAGTACTTC. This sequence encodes CASSLPGTSDYEQYF.

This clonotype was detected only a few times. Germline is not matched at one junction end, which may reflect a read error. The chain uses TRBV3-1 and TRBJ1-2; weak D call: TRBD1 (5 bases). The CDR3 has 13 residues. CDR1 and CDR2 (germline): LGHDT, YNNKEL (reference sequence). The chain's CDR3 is CASSGGAHYGYTF. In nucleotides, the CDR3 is TGTGCGAGCAGCGGGGGAGCACACTATGGCTACACCTTC. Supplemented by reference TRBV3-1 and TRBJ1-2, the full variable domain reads DTAVSQTPKYLVTQMGNDKSIKCEQNLGHDTMYWYKQDSKKFLKIMFSYNNKELIINETVPNRFSPKSPDKAHLNLHINSLELGDSAVYFCASSGGAHYGYTFGSGTRLTVV.

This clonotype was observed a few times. The CDR3 is CAWSVRRGAGNEQFF. CDR3 DNA: TGTGCCTGGAGTGTACGTCGAGGAGCAGGCAATGAGCAGTTCTTC. The chain has TRBV30 and TRBJ2-1; no clear D. The CDR3 spans 15 residues. Germline CDR1 and CDR2: GTSNPN and SVGIG (reference sequence). V shed 0 bases and J shed 6 bases, with 15 bases lying between them.